Listed here are 24 T cell receptor beta chains from one sample, sequenced in a study of T cell repertoires in cytomegalovirus infection. The antigens for these receptors are not known. TCRdb recomputed calls from the reads with MiXCR, one row per CDR3 protein. The sample lists about 920,000 distinct CDR3 sequences, approximately 31% occurring once. The material was cultured CD8+ T cells from PBMCs, obtained from culture after CMV antigen stimulation. The origin of the receptors is a human donor in good health (CMV status not recorded). Some clones in this sample may be carry-over from other donors' samples.

The chain employs TRBV10-2 and TRBJ2-5; 7 bases are a match to TRBD2. The length of the CDR3 is 15 residues. Germline assignment: CDR1 WSHSY and CDR2 SAAADI. V trimming: 0 bases; J trimming: 4 bases; junction bases outside the gene matches: 5. CDR3 loop: CASSESGGGIETQYF. The DNA for the CDR3 is TGCGCCAGCAGTGAGTCTGGGGGGGGAATAGAGACCCAGTACTTC.

This clonotype came up a few times. This chain uses TRBV28 with TRBJ1-5, with D possibly being TRBD1 (5 bases). Trimming shortened V by 4 bases and J by 4 bases, and 17 bases separated the two germline ends. The CDR3 runs to 16 residues. Germline assignment: CDR1 MDHEN and CDR2 SYDVKM. This CDR3 reads CASSSPPEGRNQPQHF. The CDR3 region has the DNA TGTGCCAGCAGTTCCCCGCCGGAGGGGCGGAATCAGCCCCAGCATTTT.

The chain has TRBV2 and TRBJ2-7, with D possibly being TRBD2 (5 bases). Trimming shortened V by 3 bases and J by 2 bases, and 14 bases separated the two germline ends. The germline CDR1 and CDR2 sequences are SNHLY and FYNNEI. The CDR3 is 15 residues long. CDR3 nucleotides: TGTGCCAGCAGTGACCTAAAAGACTACACCTACGAGCAGTACTTC. This sequence encodes CASSDLKDYTYEQYF.

The table lists this clonotype with a count of one. This sequence joins TRBV25-1 and TRBJ2-7; a weak D match, TRBD1 (5 bases). V was pared by 4 bases and J by 4 bases, with 8 bases between. Germline V CDR1 and CDR2: MGHDK, SYGVNS. There are 12 residues in the CDR3. CDR3 sequence reads: CASSVTVYEQYF. As DNA, the CDR3 is TGTGCCAGCAGTGTGACAGTTTACGAGCAGTACTTC.

The V call is TRBV6-8, the J call TRBJ1-6; 7 nucleotides align to TRBD1. This CDR3 has 19 amino acids. Per the germline V gene, CDR1 is MNHGY and CDR2 is SAAAGT. V dropped 6 bases and J dropped 5; count of bases not matched to a gene: 19. CDR3 protein: CASRPYRGHVLADNSPLHF. The CDR3 DNA sequence: TGTGCCAGCAGGCCCTACAGGGGTCACGTATTAGCGGATAATTCACCCCTCCACTTT.

The rearrangement joins TRBV20-1 to TRBJ1-2; the D is unclear. The CDR3 is made up of 13 amino acids. Trimming shortened V by 6 bases and J by 3 bases, and 14 bases separated the two germline ends. Germline CDR1 and CDR2: DFQATT and SNEGSKA (reference sequence). The CDR3 bases are TGCAGTGCGACACCCCGGGGAGACTATGGCTACACCTTC. This gives the protein CSATPRGDYGYTF.

V is TRBV7-6 and J is TRBJ1-2; D gene unclear. Germline V lookup: CDR1 SGHVS, CDR2 FNYEAQ. The CDR3 has 13 residues. V lost 1 base to trimming and J lost 8 bases, with 11 bases between them. The CDR3 nucleotides are TGTGCCAGCAGCTTAGACGGAATCCGGGGCTACACCTTC. It encodes CASSLDGIRGYTF.

The CDR3 is CATDSDLTYNSPLHF. CDR3 bases: TGTGCCACAGACAGTGACCTAACCTATAATTCACCCCTCCACTTT. The V call is TRBV7-2, the J call TRBJ1-6; tentative D call: TRBD1 (5 bases). This CDR3 spans 15 amino acids. The germline V and J ends were trimmed by 10 bases and 2 bases, with 15 bases remaining between them. The V gene's germline CDR1 is SGHTA and CDR2 FQGNSA. The full variable domain, rest sourced from reference TRBV7-2 and TRBJ1-6, is GAGVSQSPSNKVTEKGKDVELRCDPISGHTALYWYRQSLGQGLEFLIYFQGNSAPDKSGLPSDRFSAERTGGSVSTLTIQRTQQEDSAVYLCATDSDLTYNSPLHFGNGTRLTVT.

This clonotype was seen only a few times. The chain has TRBV6-1 and TRBJ2-7; D is unresolved. The V end lost 3 bases, the J end lost 0 bases, and 12 bases lay between the germline ends. The CDR3 length is 15 residues. From germline, CDR1 is MNHNS and CDR2 SASEGT. CDR3 protein: CASSDGGVSSYEQYF. CDR3 nucleotide sequence: TGTGCCAGCAGTGACGGCGGTGTAAGCTCCTACGAGCAGTACTTC.

This clonotype occurred a few times. V is TRBV10-2 and J is TRBJ2-7; maybe TRBD2 (6 bases). Trimming removed 4 bases at V and 1 base at J, with 14 bases between. CDR3 length equals 15 residues. Germline CDR1 WSHSY, CDR2 SAAADI. The chain's CDR3 is CASSGWEEPSYEQYF. CDR3 nucleotides: TGCGCCAGCAGTGGGTGGGAGGAACCTTCCTACGAGCAGTACTTC.

This clonotype was counted many times. This chain links TRBV7-2 with TRBJ2-7; 10 bases are a match to TRBD1. Germline V gene data show CDR1 as SGHTA and CDR2 as FQGNSA. Trimming at V came to 3 bases and at J to 3 bases, leaving 2 bases not matched to a gene. CDR3 length: 14 residues. The CDR3 loop reads CASSFGTGDYEQYV. The CDR3 DNA reads as TGTGCCAGCAGCTTCGGGACAGGGGACTACGAGCAGTACGTC.

The V and J genes are TRBV5-4 and TRBJ2-7, with 11 bases matching TRBD2. The CDR3 has 16 amino acids. V lost 4 bases to trimming and J lost 2 bases; unmatched junction nucleotides: 8. Per the germline V gene, CDR1 is SGHNT and CDR2 is YYREEE (reference sequence). CDR3 sequence (DNA): TGTGCCAGCAGCGCGGGGACTAGCGGTAGGACCTACGAGCAGTACTTC. This codes for CASSAGTSGRTYEQYF. Drawing the rest from reference TRBV5-4 and TRBJ2-7, the complete variable domain is ETGVTQSPTHLIKTRGQQVTLRCSSQSGHNTVSWYQQALGQGPQFIFQYYREEENGRGNFPPRFSGLQFPNYSSELNVNALELDDSALYLCASSAGTSGRTYEQYFGPGTRLTVT.

This clonotype showed up many times. This chain joins TRBV6-5 and TRBJ1-1; TRBD1 is a possible D gene (5 bases). CDR3 length: 14 residues. Between the trimmed V and J ends, which lost 6 bases and 1 base, there was a span of 12 bases. The germline V gene has CDR1 MNHEY and CDR2 SVGAGI. CDR3 loop: CASRLGGENTEAFF. For the CDR3, the DNA is TGTGCCAGCAGGCTGGGGGGAGAGAACACTGAAGCTTTCTTT.

J is TRBJ1-1 and V is TRBV2; D gene unclear. The CDR3 is 12 amino acids. V lost 7 bases and J 3 bases, leaving 9 bases between the germline ends. The germline V gene encodes CDR1 SNHLY and CDR2 FYNNEI. This CDR3 reads CASIDRYTEAFF. For the CDR3, the DNA is TGTGCCAGCATAGACCGCTACACTGAAGCTTTCTTT. Based on the CDR3 plus reference TRBV2 and TRBJ1-1, the full variable domain is EPEVTQTPSHQVTQMGQEVILRCVPISNHLYFYWYRQILGQKVEFLVSFYNNEISEKSEIFDDQFSVERPDGSNFTLKIRSTKLEDSAMYFCASIDRYTEAFFGQGTRLTVV.

This clonotype showed up just a few times. This rearrangement joins TRBV4-1 to TRBJ2-7; D unresolved. The CDR3 is made up of 16 amino acids. The germline gives CDR1 MGHRA, CDR2 YSYEKL. V was cut by 5 bases and J by 2 bases, with 19 bases left in between. CDR3 protein: CASSIFQAIPTYEQYF. DNA for the CDR3: TGCGCCAGCAGCATTTTTCAGGCAATCCCAACCTACGAGCAGTACTTC.

The chain has TRBV6-1 and TRBJ2-7, with D possibly being TRBD2 (5 bases). The CDR3 has 13 amino acids. Per germline, CDR1 MNHNS and CDR2 SASEGT. The germline V and J ends were trimmed by 4 bases and 3 bases, with 10 bases remaining between them. CDR3: CASSAKEVYEQYV. The CDR3 DNA sequence: TGTGCCAGCAGTGCCAAGGAGGTCTACGAGCAGTACGTC.

The rearrangement links TRBV20-1 to TRBJ1-1; D remains unclear. The CDR3 runs 10 residues. Germline V gives CDR1 DFQATT, CDR2 SNEGSKA (reference sequence). V was trimmed by 5 bases and J by 7 bases, leaving 8 bases between them. The CDR3 DNA is TGCAGTGCTCCCCTTGTTGAAGCTTTCTTT. It is translated as CSAPLVEAFF.

V and J are TRBV7-9 and TRBJ2-7; no reliable D call. V shed 4 bases and J shed 5 bases, with 9 bases lying between them. CDR3 size: 12 residues. Germline V gene data show CDR1 as SEHNR and CDR2 as FQNEAQ (reference sequence). The CDR3 region is CASSWRSDEQYF. CDR3 sequence (DNA): TGTGCCAGCAGCTGGCGTTCCGACGAGCAGTACTTC.

This clonotype was recorded a few times. The chain joins TRBV7-6 to TRBJ2-2; D not resolved. CDR3 length: 13 amino acids. Germline lookup yields CDR1 SGHVS and CDR2 FNYEAQ. V lost 5 bases, J lost 7 bases, and 11 bases lay in between. CDR3 amino acids: CASSPKTGGELFF. Written as DNA, the CDR3 is TGTGCCAGCAGCCCGAAGACGGGCGGGGAGCTGTTTTTT.

The rearrangement links TRBV25-1 to TRBJ2-6; 8 positions agree with TRBD1. The CDR3 runs to 17 residues. CDR1 and CDR2 (germline): MGHDK, SYGVNS. The trim removed 6 bases at V and 3 bases at J, leaving 10 bases unmatched. DNA of the CDR3: TGTGCCAGCAGCTCTCGAACAGGGGGTCGTGGGGCCAACGTCCTGACTTTC. Residues: CASSSRTGGRGANVLTF. The complete variable domain, with remaining parts taken from reference TRBV25-1 and TRBJ2-6, reads EADIYQTPRYLVIGTGKKITLECSQTMGHDKMYWYQQDPGMELHLIHYSYGVNSTEKGDLSSESTVSRIRTEHFPLTLESARPSHTSQYLCASSSRTGGRGANVLTFGAGSRLTVL.

This clonotype has just one count. Given the absence of the conserved phenylalanine or tryptophan at the CDR3 end, a read error is likely. In nucleotides, the CDR3 is TGTGCCAGCAGTTCACCTAGCGGGGGGCCGAGCTCCTACAATGAGCAGTTCTTG. Translating it yields CASSSPSGGPSSYNEQFL. The chain couples TRBV28 to TRBJ2-1; 11 nucleotides line up with TRBD2. Germline trimming cut 4 bases from V and 0 bases from J; bases unmatched to any gene: 8. CDR1 is MDHEN, CDR2 SYDVKM, per germline. This CDR3 has 18 residues.

This chain joins TRBV10-3 and TRBJ2-6; the match to TRBD1 covers 7 bases. The V gene's germline CDR1 is ENHRY and CDR2 SYGVKD. V lost 0 bases and J lost 4; bases outside the gene matches: 9. The CDR3 is 18 amino acids. The CDR3 loop is CAISESGRGNPGANVLTF. The CDR3 DNA sequence: TGTGCCATCAGTGAGTCGGGCAGGGGGAATCCCGGGGCCAACGTCCTGACTTTC.

The chain carries TRBV6-1 and TRBJ1-4; no reliable D call. The CDR3 runs to 13 residues. Germline lookup yields CDR1 MNHNS and CDR2 SASEGT. Trimming pared 6 bases from V and 7 bases from J, leaving 12 bases between. The chain's CDR3 is CASSGKGFEKLFF. The CDR3 nucleotides are TGTGCCAGCAGCGGGAAGGGATTTGAAAAACTGTTTTTT.

This clonotype turned up a few times. The rearrangement links TRBV10-3 to TRBJ2-3, with a tentative D call TRBD2 (5 bases). V was cut by 7 bases and J by 0 bases, with 8 bases left in between. The germline V gene encodes CDR1 ENHRY and CDR2 SYGVKD. The CDR3 contains 13 residues. The CDR3 region is CAITEGSTDTQYF. CDR3 nucleotides: TGTGCCATCACCGAGGGTAGCACAGATACGCAGTATTTT.